This section outlines one TCR beta chain sequence together with its context. Its antigen is currently not known. Base-call qualities are not available, and no considerably larger clone is one nucleotide away. The immunoSEQ Assay, a bias-controlled multiplex PCR, was used to amplify TCRbeta CDR3 regions from genomic DNA. Per the authors' processing: The number of nucleated cells in each sample was estimated from the amplification of reference gene primers within the assay. Sequence reads were collapsed and filtered to measure the absolute abundance of every unique TCRbeta CDR3 rearrangement. For each sample, productive Simpson clonality was calculated by taking the square root of Simpson's diversity index across productive rearrangements. Here the immuneACCESS table is served through TCRdb, limited to in-frame sequences with V and J called. Missing clones are a known gap in these copies; in checked studies unresolved V genes cover under half, and the rest lacks a known reason. V and J calls and clone size come straight from that table; D and trimming were deduced from the DNA. Within this sample are 100,000 or so clones, with approximately 80% of them counted one time only. The ten largest clones capture about 11% of the sample.

Measured from the cysteine to the phenylalanine, the CDR3 is 14 residues long. The retained sequence is limited to the CDR3, 42 bases, with the frame set at the first base. Trimming removed 1 base from V and 7 bases from J, leaving 13 bases between the germline ends. The germline V gene provides CDR1 LGHNA and CDR2 YSLEER. This specimen belongs to a study of blood T cell repertoires in COVID-19 (dated by TCRdb to about 2020). Context from the whole study: Samples from collaborators originated in the United States, Italy and Spain and spanned both the acute and convalescent phases of COVID-19. Samples were obtained from the ongoing ImmuneRACE study (first 160 participants) and from over 1,000 subjects provided by 6 global collaborators. Sample metadata almost always included a de-identified subject ID, COVID-19 status, age in years and sex. Deeply sampled blood TCRbeta repertoires from subjects exposed to, actively infected with, or recovered from COVID-19 were included in the dataset. A freely available public database, intended as a resource for researchers studying the immune response to SARS-CoV-2, is where the repertoires were released. HLA class I and class II types, where available, came from metadata supplied by the sample provider rather than from assay-based typing. The material from the prospective study consisted of cDNA or gDNA derived from T cells, B-cell-depleted T cells, or PBMCs. Overall results and qualifications from the work: Clinical and demographic metadata were provided uncurated, with the amount varying by source and participant.

Collaborating institutions collected whole blood in K2EDTA tubes following their own protocols. For TCRbeta analysis, collaborators shipped samples in one of three forms: frozen whole blood, isolated PBMCs, or DNA extracted from either of those sample types. The chain is assembled from TRBV4-3 and TRBJ1-1; the D gene is unclear. The sequence was obtained from a woman between 65 and 79 years old with active or convalescent COVID-19. Sequencing was carried out using peripheral blood. CDR3 loop: CASSQGISSGEAFF. The sequenced DNA: TGCGCCAGCAGCCAAGGCATCAGTTCAGGTGAAGCTTTCTTT.